The next 17 T cell receptor beta chains were all read from a single sample in a study of T cell responses to AZD1222 COVID-19 vaccine (dated by TCRdb to the early 2020s). Libraries were constructed by the immunoSEQ multiplex PCR assay. Here the immuneACCESS table is served through TCRdb, limited to in-frame sequences with V and J called. Missing clones are a known gap in these copies; in checked studies unresolved V genes cover under half, and the rest lacks a known reason. Recorded for this sample are some 47,000 clones; roughly 90% of them occurred a single time. The ten largest clones add up to less than 3.5% of the sample. The time point label on this specimen signifies: about 28 days (+/-7) after the second vaccine dose. Source: peripheral blood, taken 28 days after the second AZD1222 dose. These receptors were collected from an adult who received the AZD1222 COVID-19 vaccine.

The chain links TRBV14 to TRBJ2-5, with D possibly matching TRBD1 (5 bases). The germline gives CDR1 SGHDN, CDR2 FVKESK. This CDR3 is 16 amino acids long. V was pared by 0 bases and J by 0 bases, with 11 bases between. CDR3 bases: TGTGCCAGCAGCCAAGAAATGGGGCGGTACCAAGAGACCCAGTACTTC. This codes for CASSQEMGRYQETQYF.

V gene TRBV15 combines with J gene TRBJ2-3; TRBD2 matches at 7 bases. J lost 2 bases, V lost 1 base, and 6 bases had no gene match. Germline loops: CDR1 LNHNV, CDR2 YYDKDF (reference sequence). The CDR3 covers 16 residues. The DNA of the CDR3 is TGTGCCACCAGCAGAGCTGCGGGAGAGGCCACAGATACGCAGTATTTT. Residues: CATSRAAGEATDTQYF.

This clone was detected only once. The genes are TRBV4-2 and TRBJ2-1; 16 nucleotides line up with TRBD2. The CDR3 is 15 residues long. From germline, CDR1 is LGHNA and CDR2 YNFKEQ. The ends lost 5 bases at V and 9 bases at J; junction bases unmatched: 4. The CDR3 here is CASSSGTSGRVEQFF. CDR3 sequence (DNA): TGTGCCAGCAGCTCCGGGACTAGCGGGAGGGTTGAGCAGTTCTTC.

The chain links TRBV5-1 to TRBJ1-1; TRBD1 matches 8 bases. V was pared by 4 bases and J by 5 bases, with 10 bases of the junction left unmatched. The germline V gene encodes CDR1 SGHRS and CDR2 YFSETQ. This CDR3 is 15 amino acids long. The CDR3 bases are TGCGCCAGCAGCCCAGGACAGGGAGGGAAAACTGAAGCTTTCTTT. Residues: CASSPGQGGKTEAFF.

There are a few counts of this clone. This chain connects TRBV19 to TRBJ2-2, with D tentatively TRBD1 (5 bases). The germline CDR1 and CDR2 sequences are LNHDA and SQIVND (reference sequence). Trimming removed 10 bases from V and 5 bases from J, with 17 bases in between. The CDR3 contains 14 residues. The CDR3 protein is CATNSGPGTGELFF. Here the CDR3 DNA reads TGTGCCACCAACTCGGGCCCAGGGACCGGGGAGCTGTTTTTT.

This chain links TRBV5-6 with TRBJ1-5; 9 bases agree with TRBD1. The V segment lost 4 bases and the J segment 3 bases; nucleotides outside the gene matches: 5. This CDR3 spans 15 amino acids. The germline CDR1 and CDR2 sequences are SGHDT and YYEEEE. The CDR3 loop is CASSQTGGINQPQHF. The DNA of the CDR3 is TGTGCCAGCAGCCAGACAGGGGGGATCAATCAGCCCCAGCATTTT.

The chain employs TRBV24-1 and TRBJ2-1, with D unclear. Germline CDR1 and CDR2: KGHDR and SFDVKD. The V gene lost 4 bases and the J gene lost 6 bases, with 15 bases spanning the gap. There are 15 residues in the CDR3. The CDR3: CATSDDWGPSNEQFF. CDR3 nucleotides: TGTGCCACCAGTGACGACTGGGGTCCCTCCAATGAGCAGTTCTTC.

DNA of the CDR3: TGTGCCAGCAGTCCCGGGGCAGTTAATGAAAAACTGTTTTTT. Its protein is CASSPGAVNEKLFF. The genes are TRBV27 and TRBJ1-4; TRBD1 is a possible D gene (5 bases). Deletions cut 5 bases from V and 4 bases from J, with 11 bases between. The CDR3 has 14 amino acids. In germline, CDR1 is MNHEY, CDR2 SMNVEV (reference sequence).

This clone came up once. This chain joins TRBV7-8 and TRBJ1-1; no reliable D call. Trimming cost V 1 base and J 10 bases, with 10 bases left between them. Germline CDR1 and CDR2: SGHVS and FQNEAQ. This CDR3 contains 12 residues. In DNA, the CDR3 is TGTGCCAGCAGCTTAGTTTTGGGCCGAGCTTTCTTT. Its translation is CASSLVLGRAFF.

The chain recombines TRBV14 with TRBJ2-5; D could derive from TRBD1 or TRBD2 (5 bases each). V was trimmed by 4 bases and J by 5 bases, leaving 11 bases between them. CDR3 length equals 13 residues. Germline CDR1 and CDR2: SGHDN and FVKESK. The CDR3 here is CASSREWGETQYF. The CDR3 DNA reads as TGTGCCAGCAGCCGCGAGTGGGGGGAGACCCAGTACTTC.

V usage is TRBV28 and J usage is TRBJ2-2, with D tentatively TRBD1 (5 bases). The germline CDR1 and CDR2 sequences are MDHEN and SYDVKM. The CDR3 runs to 14 residues. Trimming took 2 bases from V and 2 from J, leaving 6 bases between them. The CDR3 loop is CASSLGQNTGELFF. CDR3 bases: TGTGCCAGCAGTTTAGGACAAAACACCGGGGAGCTGTTTTTT.

This clone was seen only a few times. The J gene is TRBJ2-4, the V gene TRBV2; D gene uncertain. The CDR3 covers 14 residues. V lost 0 bases, J lost 0 bases, and 3 bases lay in between. Germline V gene lookup returns CDR1 SNHLY and CDR2 FYNNEI. Here the CDR3 DNA reads TGTGCCAGCAGTGAAGCATTAGCCAAAAACATTCAGTACTTC. It codes for CASSEALAKNIQYF.

The chain is built from TRBV18 and TRBJ2-3; 8 nucleotides align to TRBD1. The V segment lost 6 bases and the J segment 5 bases; nucleotides outside the gene matches: 7. From germline, CDR1 is KGHSH and CDR2 LQKENI. This CDR3 region has 14 residues. The chain's CDR3 is CASSADRARDTQYF. For the CDR3, the DNA is TGTGCCAGCTCCGCGGACAGGGCCCGAGATACGCAGTATTTT. Together with reference TRBV18 and TRBJ2-3, the CDR3 gives the full variable domain: NAGVMQNPRHLVRRRGQEARLRCSPMKGHSHVYWYRQLPEEGLKFMVYLQKENIIDESGMPKERFSAEFPKEGPSILRIQQVVRGDSAAYFCASSADRARDTQYFGPGTRLTVL.

The rearrangement uses TRBV5-6 and TRBJ1-2; D unresolved. The CDR3 is 13 residues long. The V gene's germline CDR1 is SGHDT and CDR2 YYEEEE. V lost 0 bases and J 3 bases, leaving 6 bases between the germline ends. The CDR3 here is CASSLGADYGYTF. The CDR3 bases are TGTGCCAGCAGCTTGGGGGCTGACTATGGCTACACCTTC.

This chain connects TRBV4-1 to TRBJ1-2; no reliable D call. The CDR3 contains 13 residues. Germline V CDR1 and CDR2: MGHRA, YSYEKL. The V gene lost 2 bases and the J gene lost 4 bases, with 8 bases spanning the gap. CDR3 sequence reads: CASSQRGAYGYTF. The CDR3 coding sequence is TGCGCCAGCAGCCAACGTGGCGCCTATGGCTACACCTTC.

The J gene is TRBJ2-5, the V gene TRBV29-1, with TRBD2 identical over 9 bases. V gave up 6 bases and J gave up 5 bases; unmatched junction bases: 7. Germline V gives CDR1 SQVTM, CDR2 ANQGSEA. The CDR3 is made up of 13 amino acids. The CDR3 region has the DNA TGCAGCGTCGGGGTAGCGGGAGTGGAGACCCAGTACTTC. Translated, it gives CSVGVAGVETQYF.

The chain is built from TRBV20-1 and TRBJ2-7, with D uncertain. CDR3 length: 11 amino acids. Germline CDR1 is DFQATT and CDR2 is SNEGSKA (reference sequence). The germline V and J ends were trimmed by 6 bases and 2 bases, with 8 bases remaining between them. CDR3 amino acids: CSAPGPYEQYF. CDR3 in DNA: TGCAGTGCCCCCGGCCCCTACGAGCAGTACTTC.